This T cell receptor beta chain was sequenced for a study of identical twins. Study conclusions and caveats: Models predicted less out-of-frame TCR alpha sharing in monozygotic twins than was found.

This clonotype was detected many times. Its antigen remains unidentified. The CDR3 totals 12 residues. Trimming stripped 0 bases from V and 9 bases from J, with 8 bases between. Germline V gene sequence: CDR1 LGHNA, CDR2 YNFKEQ. TCRdb recomputed calls from the 5' RACE reads with MiXCR, one row per CDR3 protein. The sample has roughly 710,000 distinct CDR3 sequences, 6.1% seen once. Sequenced input: naive T cells sorted from blood. The clonotype comes from a man aged 18-30 years in good health. The rearrangement joins TRBV4-2 to TRBJ2-5; D not certain. The CDR3 coding sequence is TGTGCCAGCAGCCAAGATCGCTCTCCCCAGTACTTC. This translates into CASSQDRSPQYF.